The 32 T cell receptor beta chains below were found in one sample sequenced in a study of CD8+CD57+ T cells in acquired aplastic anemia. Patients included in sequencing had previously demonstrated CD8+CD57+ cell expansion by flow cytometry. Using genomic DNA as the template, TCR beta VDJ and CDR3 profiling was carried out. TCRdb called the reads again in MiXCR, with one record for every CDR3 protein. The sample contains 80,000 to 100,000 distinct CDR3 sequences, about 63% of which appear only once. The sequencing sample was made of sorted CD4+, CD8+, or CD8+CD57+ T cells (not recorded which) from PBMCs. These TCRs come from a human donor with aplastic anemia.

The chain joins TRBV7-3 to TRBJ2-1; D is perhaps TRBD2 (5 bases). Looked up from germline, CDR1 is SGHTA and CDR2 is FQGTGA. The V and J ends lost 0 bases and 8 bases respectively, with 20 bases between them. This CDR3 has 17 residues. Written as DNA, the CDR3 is TGTGCCAGCAGCTTAACGACTAACCCCGGTAGTGGGGATGAGCAGTTCTTC. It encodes CASSLTTNPGSGDEQFF.

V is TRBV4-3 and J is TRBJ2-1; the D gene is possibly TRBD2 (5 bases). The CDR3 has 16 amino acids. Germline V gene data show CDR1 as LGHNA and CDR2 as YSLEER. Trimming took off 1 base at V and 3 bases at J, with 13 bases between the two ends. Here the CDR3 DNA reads TGCGCCAGCAGCCAAGGTGAAGCGGCCCTCTACAATGAGCAGTTCTTC. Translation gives CASSQGEAALYNEQFF.

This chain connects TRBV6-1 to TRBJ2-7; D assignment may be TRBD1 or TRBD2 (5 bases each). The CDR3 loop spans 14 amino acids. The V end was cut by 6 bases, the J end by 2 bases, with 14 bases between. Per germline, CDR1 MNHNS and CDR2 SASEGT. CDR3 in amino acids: CASRPGTVTYEQYF. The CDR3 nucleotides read TGTGCCAGCAGGCCCGGGACCGTTACCTACGAGCAGTACTTC.

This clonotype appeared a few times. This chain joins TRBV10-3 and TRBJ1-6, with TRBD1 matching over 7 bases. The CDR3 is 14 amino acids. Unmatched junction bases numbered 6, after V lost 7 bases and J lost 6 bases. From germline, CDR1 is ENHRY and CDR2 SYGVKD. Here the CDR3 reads CAITSDRVNSPLHF. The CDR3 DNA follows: TGTGCCATCACCTCAGACAGGGTTAATTCACCCCTCCACTTT.

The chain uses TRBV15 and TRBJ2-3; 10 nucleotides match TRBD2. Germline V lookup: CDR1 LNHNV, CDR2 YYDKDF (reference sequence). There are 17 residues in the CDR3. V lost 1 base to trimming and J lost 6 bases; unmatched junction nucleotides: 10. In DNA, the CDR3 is TGTGCCACCAGCAGAGGCCAGCTAGCGGGAGTATCGGATACGCAGTATTTT. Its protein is CATSRGQLAGVSDTQYF.

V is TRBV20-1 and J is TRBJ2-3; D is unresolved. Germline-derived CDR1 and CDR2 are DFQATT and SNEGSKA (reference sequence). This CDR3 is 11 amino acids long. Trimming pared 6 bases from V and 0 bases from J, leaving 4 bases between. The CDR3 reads CSAESTDTQYF. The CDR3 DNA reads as TGCAGTGCAGAGAGCACAGATACGCAGTATTTT.

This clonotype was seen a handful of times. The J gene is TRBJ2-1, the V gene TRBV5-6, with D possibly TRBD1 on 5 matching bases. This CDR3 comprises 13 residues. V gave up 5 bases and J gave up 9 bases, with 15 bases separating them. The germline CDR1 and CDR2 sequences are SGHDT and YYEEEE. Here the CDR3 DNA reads TGTGCCAGCAGTTTGCAGGGTGCCGGTGAGCAGTTCTTC. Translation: CASSLQGAGEQFF.

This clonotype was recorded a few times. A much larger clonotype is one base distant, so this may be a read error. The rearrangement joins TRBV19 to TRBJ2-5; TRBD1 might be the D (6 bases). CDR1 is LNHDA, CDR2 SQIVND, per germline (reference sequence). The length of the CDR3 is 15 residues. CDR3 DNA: TGTGCCAGTGGTATGTGGGGGCCCAGCGGAGAGACCCAGTACTTC. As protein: CASGMWGPSGETQYF.

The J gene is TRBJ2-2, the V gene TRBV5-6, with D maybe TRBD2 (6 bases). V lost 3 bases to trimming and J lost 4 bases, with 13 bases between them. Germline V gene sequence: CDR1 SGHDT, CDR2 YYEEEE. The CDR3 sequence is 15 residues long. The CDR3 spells CASSSVPGVTGELFF. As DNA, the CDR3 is TGTGCCAGCAGCTCAGTACCGGGGGTCACCGGGGAGCTGTTTTTT.

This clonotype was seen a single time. CDR3 DNA sequence: TGTGCCAGCAGCTCTCCGCCCGGGACACCTTCCTACGAGCAGTACTTC. Its protein is CASSSPPGTPSYEQYF. The chain combines TRBV11-2 with TRBJ2-7; D is possibly TRBD1 (6 bases). Germline V gene data show CDR1 as SGHAT and CDR2 as FQNNGV. This CDR3 region has 16 residues. The V and J ends lost 4 bases and 1 base respectively, with 17 bases between them.

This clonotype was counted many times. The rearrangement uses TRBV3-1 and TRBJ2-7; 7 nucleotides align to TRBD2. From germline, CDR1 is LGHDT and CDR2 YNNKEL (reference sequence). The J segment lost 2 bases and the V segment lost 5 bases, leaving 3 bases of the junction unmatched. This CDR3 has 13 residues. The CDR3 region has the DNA TGTGCCAGCAGCGGGGGGGGACCCTACGAGCAGTACTTC. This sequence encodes CASSGGGPYEQYF.

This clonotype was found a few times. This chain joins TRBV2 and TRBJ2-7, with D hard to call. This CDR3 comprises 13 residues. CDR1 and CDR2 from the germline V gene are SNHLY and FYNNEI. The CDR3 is CATSKAQDYEQYF. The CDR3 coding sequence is TGTGCTACCTCTAAGGCGCAGGACTACGAGCAGTACTTC.

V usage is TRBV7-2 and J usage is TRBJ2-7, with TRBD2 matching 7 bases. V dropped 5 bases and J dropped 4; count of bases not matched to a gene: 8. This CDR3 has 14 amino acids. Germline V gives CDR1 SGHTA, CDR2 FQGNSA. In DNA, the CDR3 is TGTGCCAGCAGCCCTGGACTAGAGATTTACGAGCAGTACTTC. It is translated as CASSPGLEIYEQYF. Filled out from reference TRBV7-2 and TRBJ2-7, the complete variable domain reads GAGVSQSPSNKVTEKGKDVELRCDPISGHTALYWYRQSLGQGLEFLIYFQGNSAPDKSGLPSDRFSAERTGGSVSTLTIQRTQQEDSAVYLCASSPGLEIYEQYFGPGTRLTVT.

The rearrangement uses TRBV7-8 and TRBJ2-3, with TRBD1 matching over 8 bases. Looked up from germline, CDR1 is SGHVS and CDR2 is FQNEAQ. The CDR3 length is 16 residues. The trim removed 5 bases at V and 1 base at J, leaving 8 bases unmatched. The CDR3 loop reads CASSPTGGEGTDTQYF. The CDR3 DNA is TGTGCCAGCAGCCCTACAGGGGGTGAGGGCACAGATACGCAGTATTTT.

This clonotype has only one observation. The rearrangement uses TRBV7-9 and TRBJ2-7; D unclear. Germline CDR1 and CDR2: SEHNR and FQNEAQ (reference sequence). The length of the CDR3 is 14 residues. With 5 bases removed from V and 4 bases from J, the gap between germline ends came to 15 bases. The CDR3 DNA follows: TGTGCCAGCAGCACAAGGAAGCCAGTATACGAGCAGTACTTC. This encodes CASSTRKPVYEQYF.

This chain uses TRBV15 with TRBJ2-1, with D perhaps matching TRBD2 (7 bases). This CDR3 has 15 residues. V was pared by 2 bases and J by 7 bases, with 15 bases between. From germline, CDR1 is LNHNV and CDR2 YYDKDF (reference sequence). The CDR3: CATSRTPGGLNEQFF. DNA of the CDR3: TGTGCCACCAGCAGAACCCCCGGGGGGCTTAATGAGCAGTTCTTC.

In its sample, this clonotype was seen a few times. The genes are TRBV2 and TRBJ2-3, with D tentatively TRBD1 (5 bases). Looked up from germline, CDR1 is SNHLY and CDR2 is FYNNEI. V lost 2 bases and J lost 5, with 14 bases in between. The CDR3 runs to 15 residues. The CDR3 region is CASSERGGYGDTQYF. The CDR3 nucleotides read TGTGCCAGCAGTGAAAGGGGCGGTTACGGAGATACGCAGTATTTT. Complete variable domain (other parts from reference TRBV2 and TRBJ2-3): EPEVTQTPSHQVTQMGQEVILRCVPISNHLYFYWYRQILGQKVEFLVSFYNNEISEKSEIFDDQFSVERPDGSNFTLKIRSTKLEDSAMYFCASSERGGYGDTQYFGPGTRLTVL.

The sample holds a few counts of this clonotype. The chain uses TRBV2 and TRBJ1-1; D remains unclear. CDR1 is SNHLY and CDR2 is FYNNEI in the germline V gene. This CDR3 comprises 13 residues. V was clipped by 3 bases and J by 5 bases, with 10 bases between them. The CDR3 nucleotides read TGTGCCAGCAGTGAGTCGGGTGGGACTGAAGCTTTCTTT. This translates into CASSESGGTEAFF.

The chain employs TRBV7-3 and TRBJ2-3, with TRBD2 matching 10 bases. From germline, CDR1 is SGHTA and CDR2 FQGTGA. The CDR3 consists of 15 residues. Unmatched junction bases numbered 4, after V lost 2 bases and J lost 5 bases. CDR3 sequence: CASSLSSGRLDTQYF. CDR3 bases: TGTGCCAGCAGCTTATCTAGCGGGAGATTAGATACGCAGTATTTT.

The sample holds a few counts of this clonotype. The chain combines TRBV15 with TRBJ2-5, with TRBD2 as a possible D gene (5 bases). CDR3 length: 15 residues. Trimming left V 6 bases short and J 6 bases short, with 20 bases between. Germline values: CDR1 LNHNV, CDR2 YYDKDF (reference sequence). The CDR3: CATSPDGVVVKTQYF. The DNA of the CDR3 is TGTGCCACCAGTCCAGACGGGGTGGTCGTGAAGACCCAGTACTTC.

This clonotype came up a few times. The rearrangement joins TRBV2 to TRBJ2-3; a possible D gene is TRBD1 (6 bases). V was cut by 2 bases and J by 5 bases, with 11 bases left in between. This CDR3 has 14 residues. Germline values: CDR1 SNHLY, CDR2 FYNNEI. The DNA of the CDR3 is TGTGCCAGCAGTGAACAGGGGATAGGAGATACGCAGTATTTT. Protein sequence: CASSEQGIGDTQYF.

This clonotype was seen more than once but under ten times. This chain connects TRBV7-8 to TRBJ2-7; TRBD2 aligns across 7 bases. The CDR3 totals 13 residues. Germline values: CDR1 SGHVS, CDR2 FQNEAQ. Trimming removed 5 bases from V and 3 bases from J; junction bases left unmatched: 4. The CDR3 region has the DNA TGTGCCAGCAGCCCTAGCGGAAGCTACGAGCAGTACTTC. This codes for CASSPSGSYEQYF.

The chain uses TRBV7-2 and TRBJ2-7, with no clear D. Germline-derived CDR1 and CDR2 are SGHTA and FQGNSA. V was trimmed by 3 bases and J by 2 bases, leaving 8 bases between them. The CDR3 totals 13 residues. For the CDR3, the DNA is TGTGCCAGCAGCTTCCCGACCGCCTACGAGCAGTACTTC. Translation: CASSFPTAYEQYF.

The CDR3 nucleotides read TGCAGTGCGAGACCCCCCCGGAGCGGGGTAACAGATACGCAGTATTTT. Its translation is CSARPPRSGVTDTQYF. The gene calls are TRBV20-1 and TRBJ2-3; 7 nucleotides agree with TRBD2. The CDR3 sequence is 16 residues long. J lost 3 bases, V lost 6 bases, and 15 bases had no gene match. Germline V gives CDR1 DFQATT, CDR2 SNEGSKA (reference sequence).

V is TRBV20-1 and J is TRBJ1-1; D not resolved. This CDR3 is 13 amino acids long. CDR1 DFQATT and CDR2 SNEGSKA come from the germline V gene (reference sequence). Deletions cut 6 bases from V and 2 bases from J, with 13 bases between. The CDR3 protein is CSARPGGNTEAFF. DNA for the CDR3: TGCAGTGCGAGACCGGGAGGAAACACTGAAGCTTTCTTT.

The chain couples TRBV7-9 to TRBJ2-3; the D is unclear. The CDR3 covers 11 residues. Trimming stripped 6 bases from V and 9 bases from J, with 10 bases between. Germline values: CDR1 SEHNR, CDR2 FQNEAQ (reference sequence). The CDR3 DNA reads TGTGCCAGCAGTACTCTCCCGACGCAGTATTTT. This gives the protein CASSTLPTQYF.

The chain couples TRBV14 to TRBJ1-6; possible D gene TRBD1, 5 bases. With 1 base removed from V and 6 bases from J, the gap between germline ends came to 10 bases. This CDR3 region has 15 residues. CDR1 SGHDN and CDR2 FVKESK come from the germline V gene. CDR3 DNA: TGTGCCAGCAGCCAAGTTGACAGCCCTAATTCACCCCTCCACTTT. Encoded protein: CASSQVDSPNSPLHF.

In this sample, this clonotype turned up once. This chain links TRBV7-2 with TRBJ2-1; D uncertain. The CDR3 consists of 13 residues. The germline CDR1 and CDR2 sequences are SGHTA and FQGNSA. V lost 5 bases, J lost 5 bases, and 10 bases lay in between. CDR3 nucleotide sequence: TGTGCCAGCAGCCCTGACCGGAACAATGAGCAGTTCTTC. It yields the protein CASSPDRNNEQFF.

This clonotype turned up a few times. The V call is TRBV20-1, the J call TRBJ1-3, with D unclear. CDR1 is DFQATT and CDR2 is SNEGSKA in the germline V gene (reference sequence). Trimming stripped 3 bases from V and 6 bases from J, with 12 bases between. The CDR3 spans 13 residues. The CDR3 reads CSASGGAENTIYF. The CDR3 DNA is TGCAGTGCTAGTGGAGGAGCCGAAAACACCATATATTTT.

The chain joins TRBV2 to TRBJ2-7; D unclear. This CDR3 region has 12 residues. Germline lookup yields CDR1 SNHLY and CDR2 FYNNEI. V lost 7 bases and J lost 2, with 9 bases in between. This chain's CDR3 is CASKVAAYEQYF. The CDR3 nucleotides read TGTGCCAGCAAGGTGGCCGCCTACGAGCAGTACTTC.

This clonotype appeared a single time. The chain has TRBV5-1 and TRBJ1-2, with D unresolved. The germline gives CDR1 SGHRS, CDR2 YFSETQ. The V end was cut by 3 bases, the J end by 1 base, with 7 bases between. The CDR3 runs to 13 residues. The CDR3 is CASSSDLNYGYTF. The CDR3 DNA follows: TGCGCCAGCAGCTCGGACCTTAACTATGGCTACACCTTC.

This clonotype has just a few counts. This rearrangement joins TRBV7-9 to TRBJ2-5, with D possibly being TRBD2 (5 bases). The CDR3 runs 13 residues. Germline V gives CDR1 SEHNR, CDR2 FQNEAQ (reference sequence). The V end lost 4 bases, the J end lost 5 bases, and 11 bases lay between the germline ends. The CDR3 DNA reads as TGTGCCAGCAGCTACGGGATTGTGGAGACCCAGTACTTC. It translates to CASSYGIVETQYF.